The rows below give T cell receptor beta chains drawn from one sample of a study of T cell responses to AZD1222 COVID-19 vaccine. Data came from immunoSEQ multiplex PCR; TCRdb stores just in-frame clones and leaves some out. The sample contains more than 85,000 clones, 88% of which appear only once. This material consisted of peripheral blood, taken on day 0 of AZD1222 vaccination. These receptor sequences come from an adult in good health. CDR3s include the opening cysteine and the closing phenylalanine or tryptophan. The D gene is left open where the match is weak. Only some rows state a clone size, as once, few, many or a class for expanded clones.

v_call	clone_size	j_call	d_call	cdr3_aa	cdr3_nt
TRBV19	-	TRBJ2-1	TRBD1	CASRPNRQGRSEQFF	TGTGCCAGTAGGCCCAACAGACAGGGTCGCAGCGAGCAGTTCTTC
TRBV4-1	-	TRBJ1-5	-	CASSQGPTASNQPQHF	TGCGCCAGCAGCCAAGGTCCGACGGCTAGCAATCAGCCCCAGCATTTT
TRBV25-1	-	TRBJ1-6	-	CASSESGTGNSPLHF	TGTGCCAGCAGTGAATCAGGGACCGGCAATTCACCCCTCCACTTT
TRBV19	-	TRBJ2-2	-	CAATRDDTGELFF	TGTGCCGCCACCCGGGACGACACCGGGGAGCTGTTTTTT
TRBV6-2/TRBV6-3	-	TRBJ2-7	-	CASSYGSTGGYYEQYF	TGTGCCAGCAGTTACGGTTCCACCGGGGGCTACTACGAGCAGTACTTC
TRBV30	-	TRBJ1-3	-	CAWDSSSGNTIYF	TGTGCCTGGGACAGTTCCTCTGGAAACACCATATATTTT
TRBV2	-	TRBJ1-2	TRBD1	CASDRTGGVYGYTF	TGTGCCAGCGACAGGACAGGGGGAGTTTATGGCTACACCTTC
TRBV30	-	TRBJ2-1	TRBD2	CAWNLAGGPYNEQFF	TGTGCCTGGAACTTAGCGGGAGGGCCCTACAATGAGCAGTTCTTC
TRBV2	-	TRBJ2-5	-	CASRGSQETQYF	TGTGCCAGCAGGGGCAGCCAAGAGACCCAGTACTTC
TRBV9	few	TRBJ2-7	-	CASSVEGMESEQYF	TGTGCCAGCAGCGTAGAGGGTATGGAAAGCGAGCAGTACTTC
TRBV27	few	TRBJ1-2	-	CASSFNRGAYGYTF	TGTGCCAGCAGTTTTAATAGGGGCGCCTATGGCTACACCTTC
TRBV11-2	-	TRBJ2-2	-	CASSREASDTGELFF	TGTGCCAGCAGCCGTGAGGCTAGCGACACCGGGGAGCTGTTTTTT
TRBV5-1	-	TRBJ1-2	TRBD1	CASSPWTGDGYTF	TGCGCCAGCAGCCCCTGGACAGGGGATGGCTACACCTTC
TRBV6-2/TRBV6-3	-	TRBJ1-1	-	CASSEGRPTEAFF	TGTGCCAGCAGTGAGGGCCGACCCACTGAAGCTTTCTTT
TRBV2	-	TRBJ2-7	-	CASNGQGIYEQYF	TGTGCCAGCAACGGTCAGGGTATCTACGAGCAGTACTTC
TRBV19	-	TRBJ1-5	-	CASSGTVTQPQHF	TGTGCCAGTAGTGGGACCGTCACTCAGCCCCAGCATTTT
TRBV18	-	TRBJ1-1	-	CASSIRGLRDTEAFF	TGTGCCAGCTCAATACGGGGCCTACGCGACACTGAAGCTTTCTTT
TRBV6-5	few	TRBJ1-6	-	CASRQISSYNSPLHF	TGTGCCAGCAGGCAGATAAGCTCCTATAATTCACCCCTCCACTTT
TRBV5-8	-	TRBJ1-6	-	CASSLEGNKNSPLHF	TGTGCCAGCAGCTTAGAGGGGAATAAGAACTCACCCCTCCACTTT
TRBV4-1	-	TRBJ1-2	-	CASSQDRGPNYGYTF	TGCGCCAGCAGCCAAGACAGGGGCCCTAACTATGGCTACACCTTC
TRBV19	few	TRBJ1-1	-	CASSIRTGEAFF	TGTGCCAGTAGTATAAGAACAGGGGAAGCTTTCTTT
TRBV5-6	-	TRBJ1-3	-	CASSSGSSGNTIYF	TGTGCCAGCAGCTCCGGGTCCTCTGGAAACACCATATATTTT
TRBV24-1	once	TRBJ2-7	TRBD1	CATSDPQGQGGYEQYF	TGTGCCACCAGTGATCCACAGGGACAGGGAGGGTACGAGCAGTACTTC
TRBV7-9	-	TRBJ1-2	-	CASSSRSTGGGYTF	TGTGCCAGCAGCTCCAGGTCTACGGGCGGAGGCTACACCTTC
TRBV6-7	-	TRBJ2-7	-	CASIWWLDEQYF	TGTGCCAGCATATGGTGGTTGGACGAGCAGTACTTC
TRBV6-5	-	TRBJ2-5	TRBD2	CASSLVAGGQETQYF	TGTGCCAGCAGCCTTGTAGCGGGGGGCCAAGAGACCCAGTACTTC
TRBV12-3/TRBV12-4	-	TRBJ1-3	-	CASSLDAGNTIYF	TGTGCCAGCAGTTTAGACGCTGGAAACACCATATATTTT
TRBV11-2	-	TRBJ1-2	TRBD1	CASSRDRGPNGYTF	TGTGCCAGCAGCCGGGACAGGGGGCCCAATGGCTACACCTTC
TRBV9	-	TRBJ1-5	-	CASSVGDTENQPQHF	TGTGCCAGCAGCGTAGGGGACACCGAGAATCAGCCCCAGCATTTT
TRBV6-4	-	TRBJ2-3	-	CASSAQGTDTQYF	TGTGCCAGCAGTGCTCAGGGCACAGATACGCAGTATTTT
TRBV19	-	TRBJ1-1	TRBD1	CASRDRDTEAFF	TGTGCCAGCCGGGACAGGGATACTGAAGCTTTCTTT